This record concerns one T cell receptor beta chain sequence. Measured with immunoSEQ multiplex PCR; TCRdb has only the in-frame clones, and not every one. The table lists about 1,900,000 clones, about 95% of them singletons. This record comes from a study of shared clonotypes between healthy human individuals. Naive CD8 cells lacked CD45RO and underwent positive selection for CCR7, leaving out terminally differentiated effector memory CD45RA+ cells. This TCR was recovered from a man younger than 35 in good health. The source material was naive CD8+ T cells sorted from blood.

The CDR3, as DNA: TGTGCCAGCAGCCCGACAACTAGCGGGGCAGAGACCCAGTACTTC. Its translation is CASSPTTSGAETQYF. The chain carries TRBV7-8 and TRBJ2-5; 10 positions agree with TRBD2. CDR3 size: 15 residues. V shed 5 bases and J 4 bases; nucleotides not matched to a gene: 7. Germline loops: CDR1 SGHVS, CDR2 FQNEAQ.